Listed here are 31 T cell receptor beta chains from one sample, sequenced in a study of tumor and adjacent non-tumor tissue in lung cancer. The template was RNA from unsorted bulk tissue. More than 3 cm separated this lung sample from the edge of the tumor. Three rounds of nested PCR, following a modified ARM-PCR protocol, produced the TCRbeta library. TCRdb recomputed calls from the multiplex PCR reads with MiXCR, one row per CDR3 protein. Of 110,000 or so distinct CDR3 sequences detected, 62% appear once; the ten largest clones hold around 20%. Sequencing input: distant non-tumor lung tissue. Every receptor here comes from a man in his 60s with non-small cell lung cancer.

As for this clonotype: An end of the junction differs from the germline gene, which may be a read error. The chain couples TRBV6-2 or TRBV6-3 to TRBJ1-6; no firm D call. In germline, CDR1 is MNHEY, CDR2 SVGEGT. The CDR3 is 17 residues long. The CDR3 is CASSYSPIERGVSPLRF. CDR3 sequence (DNA): TGTGCCAGCAGTTACTCGCCGATAGAAAGAGGTGTATCACCCCTCCGCTTT.

With regard to this clonotype: Given a much more abundant clone one base away, this may be a read error. This chain links TRBV11-2 with TRBJ2-5, with D maybe TRBD2 (5 bases). The germline V gene encodes CDR1 SGHAT and CDR2 FQNNGV. The CDR3 is made up of 14 amino acids. The CDR3 region is CAGSGSGASVTQYF. In DNA, the CDR3 is TGTGCCGGCAGCGGAAGCGGAGCCTCAGTGACCCAGTACTTC.

As to this clonotype: A read error may produce the germline difference seen at one junction end. The CDR3 DNA sequence: TGTGCCAGCAGGACTTTGGGTGGAGAGGCCCAGTACTTC. Amino acid sequence: CASRTLGGEAQYF. The chain has TRBV5-6 and TRBJ2-5; unclear D gene. Germline assignment: CDR1 SGHDT and CDR2 YYEEEE. The CDR3 has 13 amino acids. Using reference TRBV5-6 and TRBJ2-5 for the parts outside the CDR3, the full variable domain is DAGVTQSPTHLIKTRGQQVTLRCSPKSGHDTVSWYQQALGQGPQFIFQYYEEEERQRGNFPDRFSGHQFPNYSSELNVNALLLGDSALYLCASRTLGGEAQYFGPGTRLLVL.

This clonotype was seen a few times. One junction end disagrees with the germline gene, perhaps due to a read error. The chain uses TRBV11-3 and TRBJ1-4; 10 bases agree with TRBD1. Germline V gene lookup returns CDR1 SGHNT and CDR2 YENEEA. There are 14 residues in the CDR3. The CDR3 here is CASSWDRGREKLFF. The CDR3 bases are TGTGCTAGCAGCTGGGACAGGGGAAGGGAAAAACTGTTTTTT.

Comment on this clonotype: This may be a read error: a much more frequent sequence differs by one nucleotide. Here the CDR3 DNA reads TGTGCCGGTAGTATAGATGGGACCCCCAACAATGAGCAGTTCTTC. Its protein is CAGSIDGTPNNEQFF. The chain uses TRBV19 and TRBJ2-1; D may correspond to TRBD1 or TRBD2 (5 bases each). Germline V CDR1 and CDR2: LNHDA, SQIVND (reference sequence). The CDR3 extends over 15 amino acids.

The chain carries TRBV27 and TRBJ2-3, with unresolved D. This CDR3 comprises 16 residues. Germline values: CDR1 MNHEY, CDR2 SMNVEV (reference sequence). The V gene lost 2 bases and the J gene lost 2 bases, with 14 bases spanning the gap. CDR3 bases: TGTGCCAGCAGTTTAGGGCAGGCGGCTAACACAGATACGCAGTATTTT. Its translation: CASSLGQAANTDTQYF.

On this clonotype: At one end, the junction sequence differs from germline, possibly due to a read error. V and J are TRBV5-6 and TRBJ2-1, with 9 bases that match TRBD1. The germline CDR1 and CDR2 sequences are SGHDT and YYEEEE. CDR3 size: 15 residues. The CDR3 coding sequence is TGTGCCAGCAGCGAGACAGGGGGAGCCCACAATGAGCAATTCTTC. Amino acid sequence: CASSETGGAHNEQFF.

A remark on this clonotype: A much larger clone lies one base from this, so it may be a read error. The chain recombines TRBV30 with TRBJ2-1; D remains ambiguous. V lost 2 bases to trimming and J lost 9 bases, with 11 bases between them. The CDR3 length is 12 residues. Germline-derived CDR1 and CDR2 are GTSNPN and SVGIG (reference sequence). CDR3: CAWSPTWGEQFF. The CDR3 DNA reads as TGTGCCTGGAGTCCTACATGGGGTGAGCAGTTCTTC. Full variable domain (outside the CDR3, taken from reference TRBV30 and TRBJ2-1): SQTIHQWPATLVQPVGSPLSLECTVEGTSNPNLYWYRQAAGRGLQLLFYSVGIGQISSEVPQNLSASRPQDRQFILSSKKLLLSDSGFYLCAWSPTWGEQFFGPGTRLTVL.

This clonotype was seen a single time. This chain connects TRBV20-1 to TRBJ2-7; 10 bases agree with TRBD2. Germline loops: CDR1 DFQATT, CDR2 SNEGSKA (reference sequence). This CDR3 contains 13 residues. Losses at the gene ends were 4 bases for V and 1 base for J; bases not matched to a gene: 1. Here the CDR3 reads CSANSGRSYEQYF. The CDR3 coding sequence is TGCAGTGCTAATAGCGGGAGGTCCTACGAGCAGTACTTC.

Notes on this clonotype: It is likely a read error, because the conserved phenylalanine at the end of the CDR3 is missing. This chain links TRBV4-2 with TRBJ2-4; a weak D match, TRBD2 (6 bases). The germline V gene has CDR1 LGHNA and CDR2 YNFKEQ. CDR3 length equals 19 residues. This CDR3 reads CASNQAQVSGSLAKNIQYL. DNA for the CDR3: TGTGCCAGCAACCAAGCGCAGGTTAGCGGATCGTTAGCCAAAAACATTCAGTACCTC.

The chain is built from TRBV10-2 and TRBJ2-7; D is unclear. Trimming left V 3 bases short and J 3 bases short, with 6 bases between. The CDR3 is 12 residues long. Germline CDR1 WSHSY, CDR2 SAAADI. CDR3 region: CASSDTCYEQYF. In nucleotides, the CDR3 is TGCGCCAGCAGTGATACCTGCTACGAGCAGTACTTC.

This clonotype was detected many times. V is TRBV10-2 and J is TRBJ2-2; weak D call: TRBD1 (5 bases). The CDR3 spans 16 residues. V shed 8 bases and J shed 0 bases, with 16 bases lying between them. Germline values: CDR1 WSHSY, CDR2 SAAADI. CDR3 nucleotide sequence: TGCGCCAGCGGGGCTTCAAGGACCGCGAACACCGGGGAGCTGTTTTTT. Translating gives CASGASRTANTGELFF.

As for this clonotype: The conserved final phenylalanine or tryptophan is absent from the CDR3, which likely points to a read error. This chain links TRBV4-2 with TRBJ2-1, with 14 positions matching TRBD2. This CDR3 region has 16 residues. J lost 8 bases, V lost 9 bases, and 12 bases had no gene match. Germline-derived CDR1 and CDR2 are LGHNA and YNFKEQ. The chain's CDR3 is CASGHAGTSGRDEQFS. The CDR3 DNA follows: TGTGCCAGTGGCCATGCTGGGACTAGCGGGAGAGATGAGCAGTTCTCC.

Regarding this clonotype: At one end, the junction sequence differs from germline, possibly due to a read error. The chain joins TRBV11-3 to TRBJ1-2; unclear D gene. The CDR3 covers 13 residues. Germline V lookup: CDR1 SGHNT, CDR2 YENEEA. The CDR3 DNA is TGTACCAGCAGCTTAACTAGGTTGGATGGCTACACCTTC. Translated, it gives CTSSLTRLDGYTF.

As for this clonotype: One base away lies a much larger clone, so this may be a sequencing read error. V is TRBV13 and J is TRBJ2-2, with 7 bases that match TRBD1. This CDR3 region has 15 residues. Germline CDR1 and CDR2: PRHDT and FYEKMQ (reference sequence). The CDR3 bases are TGTGCCATCAGCTTAGGGACAGAGAACACCGGGGAGCTGTTTTTT. Translating it yields CAISLGTENTGELFF.

Regarding this clonotype: The junction differs from germline at one of its ends, possibly a read error. The V call is TRBV4-1, the J call TRBJ1-2; 9 bases are shared with TRBD1. The CDR3 consists of 19 residues. Germline CDR1 is MGHRA and CDR2 is YSYEKL. The CDR3 reads CTSSQGSRTGDPTNYGYTF. CDR3 bases: TGCACCAGCAGCCAAGGTTCCAGGACAGGGGATCCTACTAACTATGGCTACACCTTC.

This rearrangement joins TRBV6-5 to TRBJ1-1; D perhaps matches TRBD1 (6 bases). The CDR3 contains 13 residues. CDR1 and CDR2 (germline): MNHEY, SVGAGI. The CDR3 loop is CSNRAQGISEAFF. The CDR3 bases are TGTTCCAACAGGGCCCAGGGCATCTCTGAAGCTTTCTTT.

In the case of this clonotype: This may stem from a read error, because a much larger clone lies one nucleotide away. The V and J genes are TRBV5-1 and TRBJ2-2; 9 bases fit TRBD1. This CDR3 has 16 residues. Germline CDR1 and CDR2: SGHRS and YFSETQ. CDR3 amino acids: CASSPRPGTGTGELLF. In DNA, the CDR3 is TGCGCCAGCAGCCCACGTCCCGGGACAGGGACCGGGGAGCTGTTGTTT.

As for this clonotype: A read error may be the cause here, since a much bigger clone is one base away. The CDR3 reads CASSHEWEHYGYTF. The CDR3 DNA follows: TGTGCCAGCAGCCATGAATGGGAGCACTATGGCTACACCTTC. The chain uses TRBV7-9 and TRBJ1-2, with unresolved D. V dropped 5 bases and J dropped 3 bases, with 13 bases sitting between them. This CDR3 comprises 14 residues. The germline V gene encodes CDR1 SEHNR and CDR2 FQNEAQ (reference sequence).

Of note for this clonotype: This likely comes from a read error, as the CDR3 has no conserved phenylalanine or tryptophan at its end. The chain links TRBV30 to TRBJ2-1; TRBD2 matches at 12 bases. V was pared by 7 bases and J by 4 bases, with 5 bases of the junction left unmatched. In germline, CDR1 is GTSNPN, CDR2 SVGIG (reference sequence). The CDR3 contains 14 residues. CDR3: CASSGLAGYNEQFL. The CDR3 bases are TGTGCCTCCAGCGGACTAGCGGGGTACAATGAGCAGTTCTTA.

Note on this clonotype: Being one base from a much bigger clone, this may be a read error. The gene calls are TRBV6-5 and TRBJ1-5; possibly TRBD1 for D (6 bases). This CDR3 contains 14 residues. The germline V gene has CDR1 MNHEY and CDR2 SVGAGI. In nucleotides, the CDR3 is TGTGCCAGCAGGCCACAGGGATCAGGGCAGCTCCAGCATTTT. This encodes CASRPQGSGQLQHF.

Of note for this clonotype: Germline is not matched at one junction end, which may reflect a read error. The chain links TRBV11-3 to TRBJ2-3; no clear D. Germline CDR1 and CDR2: SGHNT and YENEEA. The length of the CDR3 is 14 residues. In DNA form, the CDR3 reads TGTAACAGCAGCTTAGTCGGCTACACAGATACACAGTATTTT. Protein sequence: CNSSLVGYTDTQYF.

A remark on this clonotype: The junction differs from germline at one of its ends, possibly a read error. The gene calls are TRBV7-8 and TRBJ1-3, with D maybe TRBD1 (6 bases). The V gene's germline CDR1 is SGHVS and CDR2 FQNEAQ. The CDR3 runs 13 residues. CDR3 region: CVSSQGTIDTIYF. CDR3 nucleotide sequence: TGTGTCAGCAGCCAGGGGACAATTGACACCATATATTTT.

This clonotype was detected a few times. The chain has TRBV11-2 and TRBJ2-5; D is uncertain. V lost 5 bases and J 5 bases, leaving 21 bases between the germline ends. CDR1 and CDR2 from the germline V gene are SGHAT and FQNNGV. This CDR3 is 16 amino acids long. CDR3 protein: CASSPRTGGVGETQYF. The CDR3, as DNA: TGTGCCAGCAGCCCCCGTACTGGTGGAGTGGGGGAGACCCAGTACTTC.

In regard to this clonotype: This may be a read error, as it is one base from a much larger clone. This chain connects TRBV5-4 to TRBJ2-1; a weak D match, TRBD1 (5 bases). Trimming took 0 bases from V and 6 from J, leaving 13 bases between them. The CDR3 consists of 15 residues. The germline CDR1 and CDR2 sequences are SGHNT and YYREEE (reference sequence). In nucleotides, the CDR3 is TGTGCCAGCAGCTTGGGCCAGGGCGCCTTCAATGAGCAGTTCTTC. Protein product: CASSLGQGAFNEQFF.

This rearrangement joins TRBV19 to TRBJ1-5; D is uncertain. V lost 3 bases, J lost 0 bases, and 12 bases lay in between. There are 16 residues in the CDR3. The germline gives CDR1 LNHDA, CDR2 SQIVND (reference sequence). CDR3 residues: CASSIMDGNSNQPQHF. The DNA of the CDR3 is TGTGCCAGTAGTATTATGGACGGAAATAGCAATCAGCCCCAGCATTTT.

This clonotype was observed at least ten times. V and J are TRBV12-5 and TRBJ2-3; D ambiguous. Trimming cost V 6 bases and J 2 bases, with 9 bases left between them. Germline assignment: CDR1 LGHNT and CDR2 FRNRAP. This CDR3 region has 13 residues. The CDR3 loop reads CASGWGNTDTQYF. The DNA of the CDR3 is TGTGCTAGTGGGTGGGGAAACACAGATACGCAGTATTTT.

With respect to this clonotype: The junction and the germline gene differ at one end; a read error may be behind it. This chain connects TRBV11-3 to TRBJ1-1, with TRBD1 as a possible D gene (5 bases). Germline CDR1 is SGHNT and CDR2 is YENEEA. CDR3 size: 17 residues. The CDR3 region is CVSSSPGWGRANIEAFF. The CDR3 nucleotides are TGTGTCAGCAGCTCACCCGGGTGGGGCCGGGCGAACATTGAAGCTTTCTTT.

In this sample, this clonotype turned up once. Its ends do not fully match the called genes, so a read error is possible. The J gene is TRBJ1-5, the V gene TRBV16; maybe TRBD1 (6 bases). The germline V gene has CDR1 KGHSY and CDR2 FQNENV. This CDR3 contains 15 residues. CDR3: CASSRPRAGDQPQRF. The DNA of the CDR3 is TGTGCCAGCAGCCGCCCACGGGCAGGGGATCAGCCCCAGCGTTTT.

This clonotype came up once. A much larger clonotype is one base distant, so this may be a read error. The chain joins TRBV6-1 to TRBJ2-7, with a possible D match to TRBD2 (6 bases). Per the germline V gene, CDR1 is MNHNS and CDR2 is SASEGT. The CDR3 runs to 14 residues. The CDR3 is CARSGAGRGHEQYF. CDR3 sequence (DNA): TGTGCCAGGAGTGGGGCCGGGAGAGGACACGAGCAGTACTTC.

The gene calls are TRBV11-3 and TRBJ2-4, with 7 bases identical to TRBD2. The germline V gene has CDR1 SGHNT and CDR2 YENEEA. The V segment lost 1 base and the J segment 5 bases; nucleotides outside the gene matches: 5. This CDR3 contains 15 residues. The CDR3: CASSLVLGRENIQYF. CDR3 DNA sequence: TGTGCCAGCAGCTTAGTACTGGGGAGGGAAAACATTCAGTACTTC.